This record concerns one T cell receptor beta chain sequence. Its target is not known. These data are taken from a study of T cell repertoires in cytomegalovirus infection. The overall study: Public TCR beta signatures marked donors with CMV infection and the matching HLA. The study's findings and limits: The response measured ex vivo was dominated by TCR beta clonotypes (HLA-C-restricted and CMV-specific).

TCRdb itself ran the reads through MiXCR, one entry per CDR3 protein. This table holds roughly 640,000 distinct CDR3 sequences, roughly a quarter found once. Germline CDR1 DFQATT, CDR2 SNEGSKA (reference sequence). The CDR3 spans 14 residues. V shed 0 bases and J shed 6 bases, with 12 bases lying between them. The chain links TRBV20-1 to TRBJ2-1; no clear D gene. Sequencing was carried out using CD8+ T cells from PBMCs. The sequence came from a human donor in good health (CMV status not recorded). Some clones in this sample may be carry-over from other donors' samples. CDR3 nucleotides: TGCAGTGCTAGAGATTATAGGGTCAGCAATGAGCAGTTCTTC. The encoded protein is CSARDYRVSNEQFF.